Detailed here is one T cell receptor beta chain. These data originate in a study of OX40 agonist ivuxolimab in advanced cancers. CDR3 size: 13 residues. The V gene lost 2 bases and the J gene lost 3 bases, with 7 bases spanning the gap. Germline-derived CDR1 and CDR2 are KGHSH and LQKENI. Using immunoSEQ multiplex PCR, the repertoire was profiled, and TCRdb retains in-frame clones only, with some absent. The sample lists about 54,000 clones, roughly 88% occurring once. The sequencing here drew on CD4+ or CD8+ T cells sorted from blood, taken in a trial of the OX40 agonist ivuxolimab. The sequence was collected from an adult with an advanced solid tumor such as melanoma, head and neck, liver or kidney cancer. The chain combines TRBV18 with TRBJ1-1; perhaps TRBD1 as D (5 bases). The CDR3 nucleotides read TGTGCCAGCTCACCAGCCAGGGACACTGAAGCTTTCTTT. Translated: CASSPARDTEAFF.